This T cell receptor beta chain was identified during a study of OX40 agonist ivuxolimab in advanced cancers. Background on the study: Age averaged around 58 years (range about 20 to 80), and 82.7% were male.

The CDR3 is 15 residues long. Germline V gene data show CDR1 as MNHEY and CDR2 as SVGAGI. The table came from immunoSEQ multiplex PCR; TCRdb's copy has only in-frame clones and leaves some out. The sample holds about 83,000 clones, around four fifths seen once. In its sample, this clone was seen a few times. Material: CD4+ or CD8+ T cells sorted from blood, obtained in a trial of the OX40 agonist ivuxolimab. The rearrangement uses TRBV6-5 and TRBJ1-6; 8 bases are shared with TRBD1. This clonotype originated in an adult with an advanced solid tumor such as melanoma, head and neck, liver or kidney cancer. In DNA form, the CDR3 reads TGTGCAACTGGCGTCGACAGGGGAGTGGGGTCACCCCTCCACTTT. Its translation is CATGVDRGVGSPLHF.